Below, one T cell receptor beta chain is given with its context. In germline, CDR1 is MGHRA, CDR2 YSYEKL. This CDR3 spans 16 amino acids. V was clipped by 0 bases and J by 1 base; unmatched bases: 2. This table comes from immunoSEQ multiplex PCR, and its TCRdb copy is limited to in-frame clones, with some not included. The sample records tens of thousands of clones, approximately 80% being singletons. The entry originates in a study of STAT5B mutations in CD4+ large granular lymphocyte leukemia. The specimen was CD4+ T cells from blood buffy coats. J is TRBJ2-2 and V is TRBV4-1; 7 nucleotides align to TRBD1. This clonotype was sampled from a human donor in good health. Here the CDR3 reads CASSQETGLNTGELFF. CDR3 nucleotides: TGCGCCAGCAGCCAAGAGACAGGGCTGAACACCGGGGAGCTGTTTTTT.